The 18 T cell receptor beta chains given below trace back to one sample, sequenced in a study of T cells after yellow fever vaccination. One entry per CDR3 protein, called by TCRdb with MiXCR from the 5' RACE reads. Here the sample spans hundreds of thousands of distinct CDR3 sequences, around 13% being singletons. Specimen: CD4+ T cells sorted from PBMCs, collected 15 days after the yellow fever booster vaccination. The receptors come from a man aged 18 to 30 who received the YFV17D yellow fever vaccine.

In this sample, this clonotype turned up a few times. V usage is TRBV5-1 and J usage is TRBJ1-1; D is undetermined. The ends were cut back, 2 bases at V and 1 base at J, with 12 bases in the middle. Germline-derived CDR1 and CDR2 are SGHRS and YFSETQ. This CDR3 region has 15 residues. The CDR3 coding sequence is TGCGCCAGCAGCTTAATGTGGACGGGGAACACTGAAGCTTTCTTT. It codes for CASSLMWTGNTEAFF.

In DNA form, the CDR3 reads TGTGCCAGCTCACGACTGACAGGTTCTCCCGAGCAGTACTTC. Translation gives CASSRLTGSPEQYF. The chain combines TRBV18 with TRBJ2-7; tentative D call: TRBD1 (6 bases). V gave up 4 bases and J gave up 6 bases, with 16 bases separating them. Germline-derived CDR1 and CDR2 are KGHSH and LQKENI. There are 14 residues in the CDR3.

This clonotype showed up many times. This rearrangement joins TRBV7-9 to TRBJ2-3; D call uncertain. V lost 8 bases and J lost 3, with 9 bases in between. Germline V gene sequence: CDR1 SEHNR, CDR2 FQNEAQ (reference sequence). The length of the CDR3 is 12 residues. The CDR3: CASAKETDTQYF. In nucleotides, the CDR3 is TGTGCCAGCGCGAAGGAGACAGATACGCAGTATTTT.

This clonotype has a handful of counts. The rearrangement joins TRBV16 to TRBJ2-7, with TRBD1 matching over 7 bases. Trimming at V came to 5 bases and at J to 6 bases, leaving 13 bases not matched to a gene. This CDR3 contains 15 residues. The V gene's germline CDR1 is KGHSY and CDR2 FQNENV. Here the CDR3 DNA reads TGTGCCAGCAGCGAAGCCGGGACAGCTTTTCGCGAGCAGTACGTC. This gives the protein CASSEAGTAFREQYV.

The J gene is TRBJ1-1, the V gene TRBV18; no clear D gene. Per germline, CDR1 KGHSH and CDR2 LQKENI. The length of the CDR3 is 12 residues. Trimming removed 4 bases from V and 10 bases from J, with 13 bases in between. The CDR3 DNA follows: TGTGCCAGCTCACGAGACCTGAACGGAGCTTTCTTT. It codes for CASSRDLNGAFF.

This chain uses TRBV12-3 or TRBV12-4 with TRBJ2-1; 11 nucleotides match TRBD2. The CDR3 runs to 17 residues. V was pared by 7 bases and J by 1 base, with 9 bases of the junction left unmatched. CDR3 coding DNA: TGTGCCAGCACCAGGCTAGCGGGGGGCAATTCCTACAATGAGCAGTTCTTC. Amino acid sequence: CASTRLAGGNSYNEQFF.

The chain links TRBV6-2 or TRBV6-3 to TRBJ1-1; 7 nucleotides agree with TRBD1. The V gene's germline CDR1 is MNHEY and CDR2 SVGEGT. The CDR3 extends over 16 amino acids. With 6 bases clipped from V and 2 bases from J, the junction kept 12 bases outside the gene matches. The CDR3 here is CASRITIGGRNTEAFF. CDR3 in DNA: TGTGCCAGCAGAATAACTATAGGGGGCAGAAACACTGAAGCTTTCTTT.

This clonotype was observed a few times. The chain recombines TRBV7-2 with TRBJ1-6; D is perhaps TRBD1 (5 bases). V lost 6 bases, J lost 3 bases, and 15 bases lay in between. CDR3 length: 16 residues. CDR1 is SGHTA and CDR2 is FQGNSA in the germline V gene. The CDR3 sequence: CASRMKDSNYNSPLHF. DNA for the CDR3: TGTGCCAGCAGGATGAAAGACAGCAACTATAATTCACCCCTCCACTTT.

This clonotype was picked up many times. The chain joins TRBV28 to TRBJ2-1; D remains ambiguous. The CDR3 is 11 residues long. From germline, CDR1 is MDHEN and CDR2 SYDVKM. Trimming shortened V by 3 bases and J by 6 bases, and 3 bases separated the two germline ends. The CDR3 protein is CASSFLNEQFF. The CDR3 region has the DNA TGTGCCAGCAGTTTCCTCAATGAGCAGTTCTTC.

The CDR3 reads CSVARGTTDTQYF. CDR3 coding DNA: TGCAGCGTTGCCCGGGGGACCACAGATACGCAGTATTTT. V and J are TRBV29-1 and TRBJ2-3, with D tentatively TRBD2 (6 bases). The CDR3 extends over 13 amino acids. V dropped 4 bases and J dropped 2 bases, with 10 bases sitting between them. In germline, CDR1 is SQVTM, CDR2 ANQGSEA.

This clonotype was counted only a few times. CDR3 coding DNA: TGCGCCAGCAGCCAAGATCGGGCAGGGACCCCGTGGAACACCGGGGAGCTGTTTTTT. This sequence encodes CASSQDRAGTPWNTGELFF. The chain recombines TRBV4-3 with TRBJ2-2, with D perhaps TRBD1 or TRBD2 (5 bases each). The CDR3 is made up of 19 amino acids. Germline CDR1 LGHNA, CDR2 YSLEER. Between the trimmed V and J ends, which lost 0 bases and 1 base, there was a span of 18 bases.

This clonotype was recorded a few times. The chain has TRBV20-1 and TRBJ2-2, with 10 bases fitting TRBD1. The CDR3 runs 13 residues. Germline lookup yields CDR1 DFQATT and CDR2 SNEGSKA (reference sequence). V trimming: 6 bases; J trimming: 5 bases; junction bases outside the gene matches: 3. CDR3 sequence reads: CSARQGATGELFF. The CDR3 nucleotides are TGCAGTGCGAGACAGGGGGCGACCGGGGAGCTGTTTTTT.

This clonotype was counted only a few times. Here the CDR3 reads CASSQDAAGTFTDTQYF. The CDR3 DNA is TGTGCCAGCAGCCAAGATGCGGCGGGGACTTTCACAGATACGCAGTATTTT. This rearrangement joins TRBV4-2 to TRBJ2-3; D possibly corresponds to TRBD2 (6 bases). This CDR3 comprises 17 residues. Germline V gives CDR1 LGHNA, CDR2 YNFKEQ. Trimming shortened V by 0 bases and J by 2 bases, and 15 bases separated the two germline ends.

The rearrangement links TRBV12-3 or TRBV12-4 to TRBJ1-5; 8 bases line up with TRBD1. With 6 bases clipped from V and 5 bases from J, the junction kept 9 bases outside the gene matches. This CDR3 is 15 amino acids long. The CDR3 DNA reads TGTGCCAGCAGATTGACAGGGGCGGGAGATCAGCCCCAGCATTTT. Translating it yields CASRLTGAGDQPQHF.

This clonotype was observed many times. This chain joins TRBV5-1 and TRBJ2-7, with 7 bases identical to TRBD1. The trim removed 4 bases at V and 2 bases at J, leaving 3 bases unmatched. There are 13 residues in the CDR3. Germline assignment: CDR1 SGHRS and CDR2 YFSETQ. CDR3 in DNA: TGCGCCAGCAGCCCTGACAGGGCCTACGAGCAGTACTTC. This translates into CASSPDRAYEQYF.

The chain couples TRBV19 to TRBJ2-3, with D perhaps being TRBD1 or TRBD2 (5 bases each). V was clipped by 11 bases and J by 2 bases, with 23 bases between them. Germline CDR1 LNHDA, CDR2 SQIVND (reference sequence). The CDR3 is 16 amino acids. The CDR3 nucleotides read TGTGCCTGTCGGGGCTCAAGGGGCCCGACCACAGATACGCAGTATTTT. Translating it yields CACRGSRGPTTDTQYF.

The V call is TRBV20-1, the J call TRBJ2-7, with TRBD1 as a possible D gene (5 bases). Trimming pared 1 base from V and 7 bases from J, leaving 11 bases between. Germline-derived CDR1 and CDR2 are DFQATT and SNEGSKA (reference sequence). The CDR3 spans 12 residues. CDR3 coding DNA: TGCAGTGCTAGAGGGGGCCCCCTGGAGCAGTACTTC. This sequence encodes CSARGGPLEQYF.

This chain joins TRBV5-1 and TRBJ2-1; maybe TRBD2 (7 bases). The V gene's germline CDR1 is SGHRS and CDR2 YFSETQ. The CDR3 is 14 residues long. With 2 bases removed from V and 10 bases from J, the gap between germline ends came to 16 bases. The DNA of the CDR3 is TGCGCCAGCAGCTTCTATTCGGGGGGCAGGGAGCAGTTCTTC. This sequence encodes CASSFYSGGREQFF.